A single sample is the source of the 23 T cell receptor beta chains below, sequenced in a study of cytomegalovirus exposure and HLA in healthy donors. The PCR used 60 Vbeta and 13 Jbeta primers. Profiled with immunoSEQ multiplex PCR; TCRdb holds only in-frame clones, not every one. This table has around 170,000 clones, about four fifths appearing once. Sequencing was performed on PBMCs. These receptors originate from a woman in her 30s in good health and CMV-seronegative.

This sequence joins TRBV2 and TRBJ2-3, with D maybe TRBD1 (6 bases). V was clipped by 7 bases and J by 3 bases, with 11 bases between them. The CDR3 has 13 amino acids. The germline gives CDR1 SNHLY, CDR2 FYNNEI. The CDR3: CASTPQGTDTQYF. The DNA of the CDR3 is TGTGCCAGCACCCCACAGGGTACAGATACGCAGTATTTT.

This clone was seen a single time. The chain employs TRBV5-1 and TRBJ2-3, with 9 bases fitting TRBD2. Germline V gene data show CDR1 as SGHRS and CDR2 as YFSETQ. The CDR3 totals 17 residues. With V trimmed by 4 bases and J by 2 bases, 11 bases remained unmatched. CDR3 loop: CASSLGVSGGLTDTQYF. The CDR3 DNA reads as TGCGCCAGCAGCCTGGGTGTTAGCGGGGGCCTCACAGATACGCAGTATTTT.

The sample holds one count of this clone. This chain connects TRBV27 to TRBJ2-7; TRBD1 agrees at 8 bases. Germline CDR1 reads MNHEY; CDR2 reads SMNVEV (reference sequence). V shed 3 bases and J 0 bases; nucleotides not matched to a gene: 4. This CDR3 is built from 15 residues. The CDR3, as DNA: TGTGCCAGCAGTTTGACAGGGGTTAGCTCCTACGAGCAGTACTTC. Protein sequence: CASSLTGVSSYEQYF.

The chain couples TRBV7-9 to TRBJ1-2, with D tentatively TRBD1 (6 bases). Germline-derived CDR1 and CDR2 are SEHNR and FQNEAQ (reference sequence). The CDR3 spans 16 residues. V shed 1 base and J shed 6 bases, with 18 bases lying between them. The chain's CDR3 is CASSLDFRGIEDGYTF. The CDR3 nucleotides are TGTGCCAGCAGCTTAGACTTCAGGGGAATAGAAGATGGCTACACCTTC.

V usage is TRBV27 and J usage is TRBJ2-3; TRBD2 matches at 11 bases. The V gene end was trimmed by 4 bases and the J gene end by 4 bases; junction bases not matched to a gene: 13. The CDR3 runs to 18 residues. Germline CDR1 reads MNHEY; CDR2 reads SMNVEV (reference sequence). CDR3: CASSSIRLAGLGADTQYF. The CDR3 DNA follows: TGTGCCAGCAGTTCCATTAGACTAGCGGGGTTGGGGGCAGATACGCAGTATTTT.

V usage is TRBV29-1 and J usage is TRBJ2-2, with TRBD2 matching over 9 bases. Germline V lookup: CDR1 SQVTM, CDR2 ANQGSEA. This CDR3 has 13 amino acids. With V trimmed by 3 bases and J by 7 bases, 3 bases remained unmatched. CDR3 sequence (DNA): TGCAGCGTTGAGGCGGGGGGGTACGGGGAGCTGTTTTTT. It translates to CSVEAGGYGELFF.

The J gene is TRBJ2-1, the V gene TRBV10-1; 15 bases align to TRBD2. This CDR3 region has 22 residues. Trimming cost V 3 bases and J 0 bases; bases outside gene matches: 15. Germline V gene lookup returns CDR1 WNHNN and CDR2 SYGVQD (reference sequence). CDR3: CASSDLGQNRGLAGGSYNEQFF. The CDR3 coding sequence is TGCGCCAGCAGTGACCTCGGACAGAATAGGGGACTAGCGGGAGGCTCCTACAATGAGCAGTTCTTC.

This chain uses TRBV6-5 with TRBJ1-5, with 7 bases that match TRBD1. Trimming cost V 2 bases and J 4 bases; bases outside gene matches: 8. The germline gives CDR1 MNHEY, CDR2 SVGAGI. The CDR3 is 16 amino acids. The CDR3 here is CASSYTGETWNQPQHF. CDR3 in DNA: TGTGCCAGCAGTTACACAGGGGAAACTTGGAATCAGCCCCAGCATTTT.

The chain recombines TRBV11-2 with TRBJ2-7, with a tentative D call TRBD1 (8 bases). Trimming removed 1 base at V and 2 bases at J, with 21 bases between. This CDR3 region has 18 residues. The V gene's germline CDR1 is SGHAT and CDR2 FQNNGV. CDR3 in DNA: TGTGCCAGCAGCTTAGCCCCCGGGAGGACAGGGTGGGCCTACGAGCAGTACTTC. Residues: CASSLAPGRTGWAYEQYF.

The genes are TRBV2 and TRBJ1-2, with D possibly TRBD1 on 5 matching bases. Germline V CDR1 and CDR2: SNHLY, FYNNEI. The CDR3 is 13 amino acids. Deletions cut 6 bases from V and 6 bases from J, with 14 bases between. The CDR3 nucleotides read TGTGCCAGCAGATTTGGAGGGGCAAATGGCTACACCTTC. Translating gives CASRFGGANGYTF.

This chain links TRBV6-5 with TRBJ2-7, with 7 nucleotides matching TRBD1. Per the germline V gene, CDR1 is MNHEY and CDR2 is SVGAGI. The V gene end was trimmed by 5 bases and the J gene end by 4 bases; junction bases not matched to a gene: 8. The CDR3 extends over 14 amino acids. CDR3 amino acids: CASSPLRGNYEQYF. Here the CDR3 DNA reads TGTGCCAGCAGTCCACTCAGGGGGAATTACGAGCAGTACTTC.

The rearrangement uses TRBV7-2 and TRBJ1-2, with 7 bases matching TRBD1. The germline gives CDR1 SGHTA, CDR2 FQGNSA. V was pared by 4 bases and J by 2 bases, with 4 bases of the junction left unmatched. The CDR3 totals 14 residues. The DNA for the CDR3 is TGTGCCAGCAGCTCCGAGACAGGGAACTATGGCTACACCTTC. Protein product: CASSSETGNYGYTF.

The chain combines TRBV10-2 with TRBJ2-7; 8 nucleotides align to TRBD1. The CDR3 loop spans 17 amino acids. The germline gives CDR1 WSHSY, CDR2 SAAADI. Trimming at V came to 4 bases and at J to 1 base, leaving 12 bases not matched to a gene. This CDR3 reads CASSGAGGAVMSYEQYF. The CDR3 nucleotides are TGCGCCAGCAGTGGGGCAGGGGGCGCGGTTATGTCCTACGAGCAGTACTTC.

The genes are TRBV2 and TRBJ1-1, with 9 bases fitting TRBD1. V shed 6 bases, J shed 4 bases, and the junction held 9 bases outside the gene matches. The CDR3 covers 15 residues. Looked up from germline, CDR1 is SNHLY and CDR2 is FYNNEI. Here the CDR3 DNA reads TGTGCCAGCAGGGGGGCCGCGGACAGGGGCACTGAAGCTTTCTTT. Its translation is CASRGAADRGTEAFF.

The CDR3 region is CASSPDRVGYTF. The CDR3 bases are TGTGCCAGCAGTCCCGACAGGGTTGGCTACACCTTC. V usage is TRBV7-6 and J usage is TRBJ1-2; 7 bases fit TRBD1. This CDR3 has 12 amino acids. Germline V CDR1 and CDR2: SGHVS, FNYEAQ. J was trimmed by 7 bases and V by 6 bases; bases with no gene match: 5.

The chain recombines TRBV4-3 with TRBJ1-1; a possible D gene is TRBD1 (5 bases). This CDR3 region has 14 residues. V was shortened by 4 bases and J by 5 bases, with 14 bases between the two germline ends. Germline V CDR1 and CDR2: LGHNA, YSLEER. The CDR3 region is CASSLALGGTEAFF. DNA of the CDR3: TGCGCCAGCAGCCTCGCCTTGGGGGGGACTGAAGCTTTCTTT.

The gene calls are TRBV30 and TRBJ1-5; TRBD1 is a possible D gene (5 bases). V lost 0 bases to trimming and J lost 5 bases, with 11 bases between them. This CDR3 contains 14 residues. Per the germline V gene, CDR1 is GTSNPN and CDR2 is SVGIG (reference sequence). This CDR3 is CAWSVGVGDQPQHF. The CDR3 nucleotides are TGTGCCTGGAGTGTAGGAGTAGGGGATCAGCCCCAGCATTTT.

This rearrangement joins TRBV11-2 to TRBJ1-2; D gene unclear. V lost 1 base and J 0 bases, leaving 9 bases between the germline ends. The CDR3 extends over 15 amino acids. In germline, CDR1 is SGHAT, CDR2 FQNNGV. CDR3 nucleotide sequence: TGTGCCAGCAGCTTAGGGGCAGGCCCTAACTATGGCTACACCTTC. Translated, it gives CASSLGAGPNYGYTF.

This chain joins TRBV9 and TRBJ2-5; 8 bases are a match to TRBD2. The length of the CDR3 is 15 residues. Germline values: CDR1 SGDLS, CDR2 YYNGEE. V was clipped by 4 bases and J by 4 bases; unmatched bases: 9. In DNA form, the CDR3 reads TGTGCCAGCAGCCCAGGACTAGCTATTGCAGAGACCCAGTACTTC. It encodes CASSPGLAIAETQYF.

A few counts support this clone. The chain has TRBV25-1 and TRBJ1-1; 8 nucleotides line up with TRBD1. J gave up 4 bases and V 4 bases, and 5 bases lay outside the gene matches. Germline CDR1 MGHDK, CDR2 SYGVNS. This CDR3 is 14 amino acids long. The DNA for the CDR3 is TGTGCCAGCAGTGCACAGGGGGTAGGCACTGAAGCTTTCTTT. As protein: CASSAQGVGTEAFF.

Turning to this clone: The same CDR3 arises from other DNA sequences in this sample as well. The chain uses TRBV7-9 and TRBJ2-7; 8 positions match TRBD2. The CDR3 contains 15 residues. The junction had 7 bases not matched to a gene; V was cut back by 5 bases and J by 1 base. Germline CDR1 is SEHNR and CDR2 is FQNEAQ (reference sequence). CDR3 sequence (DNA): TGTGCCAGCAGCCTAGTTGCGGGGGGATCCTACGAGCAGTACTTC. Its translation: CASSLVAGGSYEQYF.

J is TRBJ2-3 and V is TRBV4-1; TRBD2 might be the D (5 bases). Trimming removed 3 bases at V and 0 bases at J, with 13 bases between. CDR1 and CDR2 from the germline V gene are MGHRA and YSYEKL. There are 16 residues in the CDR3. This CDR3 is CASSHPRAGSTDTQYF. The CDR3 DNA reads TGCGCCAGCAGCCACCCGAGGGCCGGAAGCACAGATACGCAGTATTTT.

The CDR3 nucleotides read TGTGCCAGCAGTGGTCGCAACAGGCAGCCCCAGCATTTT. As protein: CASSGRNRQPQHF. The chain couples TRBV27 to TRBJ1-5; the D gene is possibly TRBD1 (5 bases). The CDR3 loop spans 13 amino acids. The V gene lost 5 bases and the J gene lost 7 bases, with 12 bases spanning the gap. CDR1 is MNHEY, CDR2 SMNVEV, per germline (reference sequence).